The 5 T cell receptor beta chains below were found in one sample sequenced in a study of cytomegalovirus exposure and HLA in healthy donors. PCR used 60 Vbeta primers and 13 Jbeta primers. Produced via immunoSEQ multiplex PCR; TCRdb's table is partial and in-frame only. The sample includes approximately 150,000 clones, under 90% of them seen just once. Specimen: PBMCs. The receptors derive from a man aged 18 to 29 in good health and CMV-seronegative.

The gene calls are TRBV28 and TRBJ2-5; 7 nucleotides align to TRBD2. The end of the DNA aligns better with TRBJ2-7, so the J call may be wrong. The CDR3 contains 15 residues. The germline V gene has CDR1 MDHEN and CDR2 SYDVKM. CDR3 loop: CASSLSGGSSYEQYF. CDR3 sequence (DNA): TGTGCCAGCAGTTTATCTGGCGGGAGCTCCTACGAGCAGTACTTC.

The J gene is TRBJ2-2, the V gene TRBV6-4; a possible D gene is TRBD1 (6 bases). From germline, CDR1 is MRHNA and CDR2 SNTAGT. V lost 3 bases and J 5 bases, leaving 7 bases between the germline ends. The CDR3 loop spans 13 amino acids. The CDR3 region has the DNA TGTGCCAGCAGTGATACAGGGACCGGGGAGCTGTTTTTT. It specifies CASSDTGTGELFF.

The chain employs TRBV2 and TRBJ1-4, with 9 bases that match TRBD1. V was clipped by 0 bases and J by 7 bases; unmatched bases: 6. The CDR3 length is 16 residues. Per the germline V gene, CDR1 is SNHLY and CDR2 is FYNNEI. The CDR3 DNA sequence: TGTGCCAGCAGTGAAGCGCACCGGGACAGGGCTGAAAAACTGTTTTTT. It encodes CASSEAHRDRAEKLFF.

V gene TRBV7-2 combines with J gene TRBJ2-3, with 9 bases that match TRBD2. With V trimmed by 5 bases and J by 0 bases, 6 bases remained unmatched. Germline V gene data show CDR1 as SGHTA and CDR2 as FQGNSA. The CDR3 totals 16 residues. The CDR3 is CASSPTSGTSTDTQYF. CDR3 in DNA: TGTGCCAGCAGCCCGACTAGCGGTACTAGCACAGATACGCAGTATTTT. Supplemented by reference TRBV7-2 and TRBJ2-3, the full variable domain reads GAGVSQSPSNKVTEKGKDVELRCDPISGHTALYWYRQSLGQGLEFLIYFQGNSAPDKSGLPSDRFSAERTGGSVSTLTIQRTQQEDSAVYLCASSPTSGTSTDTQYFGPGTRLTVL.

This clone was found a few times. At one end the junction does not follow the germline gene, possibly because of a read error. The CDR3 sequence: CASTLSSASTGELFF. The CDR3 DNA follows: TGCGCCAGCACCTTGTCTAGCGCTAGCACCGGGGAGCTGTTTTTT. The chain couples TRBV5-1 to TRBJ2-2; a weak D match, TRBD2 (6 bases). Germline V gives CDR1 SGHRS, CDR2 YFSETQ. The CDR3 is 15 residues long.